This entry lists 13 T cell receptor beta chains sequenced from one sample in a study of cytomegalovirus exposure and HLA in healthy donors. The primer mix had 60 Vbeta and 13 Jbeta primers. Here immunoSEQ multiplex PCR was the method, and the copy in TCRdb shows in-frame clones only, minus some. There are 230,000 or so clones in the sample; roughly 91% occur only once, and 1.7% lies in the top ten. What was sequenced was PBMCs. The receptor source for this set is a girl aged 2-10 years in good health and CMV-seronegative.

The chain joins TRBV19 to TRBJ2-2, with 14 bases lining up with TRBD2. Germline V gene lookup returns CDR1 LNHDA and CDR2 SQIVND (reference sequence). The CDR3 extends over 16 amino acids. The junction had 4 bases not matched to a gene; V was cut back by 6 bases and J by 4 bases. The CDR3 sequence is CASSFGLAGGTGELFF. The CDR3 DNA is TGTGCCAGTAGCTTCGGACTAGCGGGAGGCACCGGGGAGCTGTTTTTT.

The genes are TRBV2 and TRBJ1-5; D remains unclear. This CDR3 region has 13 residues. Deletions cut 8 bases from V and 6 bases from J, with 14 bases between. The germline V gene encodes CDR1 SNHLY and CDR2 FYNNEI. The CDR3 reads CASLPAGGQPQHF. As DNA, the CDR3 is TGTGCCAGCTTACCTGCGGGTGGTCAGCCCCAGCATTTT.

The chain joins TRBV25-1 to TRBJ2-7, with a possible D match to TRBD1 (6 bases). V was shortened by 5 bases and J by 5 bases, with 16 bases between the two germline ends. The germline CDR1 and CDR2 sequences are MGHDK and SYGVNS. CDR3 length: 14 residues. The CDR3 DNA reads as TGTGCCAGCAGTAAGTCATTACAGGGAGACGAGCAGTACTTC. Protein: CASSKSLQGDEQYF.

The chain combines TRBV6-1 with TRBJ1-6; 7 bases are shared with TRBD1. The germline V gene encodes CDR1 MNHNS and CDR2 SASEGT. This CDR3 is 18 amino acids long. J was trimmed by 0 bases and V by 1 base; bases with no gene match: 6. For the CDR3, the DNA is TGTGCCAGCAGTGAAGGGGACAGCACACTCTCCTATAATTCACCCCTCCACTTT. As protein: CASSEGDSTLSYNSPLHF.

The chain couples TRBV6-1 to TRBJ1-5; no firm D call. There are 14 residues in the CDR3. Trimming stripped 2 bases from V and 2 bases from J, with 7 bases between. Per the germline V gene, CDR1 is MNHNS and CDR2 is SASEGT. CDR3 DNA sequence: TGTGCCAGCAGTGAATTACATGGCAATCAGCCCCAGCATTTT. Protein: CASSELHGNQPQHF.

The V gene is TRBV27, the J gene TRBJ2-7; TRBD2 aligns across 16 bases. CDR3 size: 16 residues. With V trimmed by 6 bases and J by 2 bases, 4 bases remained unmatched. Germline lookup yields CDR1 MNHEY and CDR2 SMNVEV (reference sequence). The CDR3 here is CASRPGLAGGTYEQYF. The DNA of the CDR3 is TGTGCCAGCAGACCGGGACTAGCGGGAGGGACCTACGAGCAGTACTTC.

The V and J genes are TRBV7-9 and TRBJ1-1, with TRBD1 as a possible D gene (6 bases). The V end was cut by 5 bases, the J end by 7 bases, with 14 bases between. This CDR3 spans 13 amino acids. Germline V gene sequence: CDR1 SEHNR, CDR2 FQNEAQ (reference sequence). CDR3 sequence reads: CASSPQGGFEAFF. DNA of the CDR3: TGTGCCAGCAGCCCACAGGGAGGGTTTGAAGCTTTCTTT.

The chain is built from TRBV30 and TRBJ2-1; 9 nucleotides match TRBD2. V lost 2 bases and J lost 9; bases outside the gene matches: 8. The CDR3 is made up of 14 amino acids. Germline V gene data show CDR1 as GTSNPN and CDR2 as SVGIG (reference sequence). The CDR3 region has the DNA TGTGCCTGGAGTCCGGCTAGCGGGACCGGTGAGCAGTTCTTC. It is translated as CAWSPASGTGEQFF.

About this clone itself: Other DNA sequences in the same sample also yield this CDR3. Here the CDR3 DNA reads TGCGCCAGCAGCATGACCTGGTCCGGCCTAGCGGGAGGGGGCGTCACAGATACGCAGTATTTT. Translated, it gives CASSMTWSGLAGGGVTDTQYF. The chain joins TRBV5-1 to TRBJ2-3; 12 nucleotides align to TRBD2. CDR3 size: 21 residues. J lost 2 bases, V lost 4 bases, and 20 bases had no gene match. Germline V gene data show CDR1 as SGHRS and CDR2 as YFSETQ.

V usage is TRBV5-4 and J usage is TRBJ2-7; 16 nucleotides line up with TRBD2. In germline, CDR1 is SGHNT, CDR2 YYREEE (reference sequence). V shed 4 bases, J shed 3 bases, and the junction held 4 bases outside the gene matches. The CDR3 has 16 residues. The CDR3 DNA is TGTGCCAGCAGCGCCGGGACTAGCGGGAGGGACTACGAGCAGTACTTC. Its protein is CASSAGTSGRDYEQYF. The entire variable domain, with the rest obtained from reference TRBV5-4 and TRBJ2-7, is as follows: ETGVTQSPTHLIKTRGQQVTLRCSSQSGHNTVSWYQQALGQGPQFIFQYYREEENGRGNFPPRFSGLQFPNYSSELNVNALELDDSALYLCASSAGTSGRDYEQYFGPGTRLTVT.

The chain is built from TRBV5-1 and TRBJ2-7, with 7 nucleotides matching TRBD2. The V segment lost 5 bases and the J segment 6 bases; nucleotides outside the gene matches: 8. There are 13 residues in the CDR3. Germline CDR1 and CDR2: SGHRS and YFSETQ. CDR3: CASRPSAGAEQYF. The CDR3 nucleotides are TGCGCCAGCAGGCCCTCTGCGGGAGCCGAGCAGTACTTC. Full variable domain (remainder filled in from reference TRBV5-1 and TRBJ2-7): KAGVTQTPRYLIKTRGQQVTLSCSPISGHRSVSWYQQTPGQGLQFLFEYFSETQRNKGNFPGRFSGRQFSNSRSEMNVSTLELGDSALYLCASRPSAGAEQYFGPGTRLTVT.

Points on this clone: Other DNA sequences in the same sample also yield this CDR3. J is TRBJ2-7 and V is TRBV19; 10 bases match TRBD2. V was clipped by 4 bases and J by 4 bases; unmatched bases: 4. The length of the CDR3 is 14 residues. Germline V gene sequence: CDR1 LNHDA, CDR2 SQIVND (reference sequence). CDR3 DNA: TGTGCCAGTAGTAGGACTAGCGGAGATTACGAGCAGTACTTC. Residues: CASSRTSGDYEQYF.

V gene TRBV11-3 combines with J gene TRBJ2-3; TRBD2 is a possible D gene (7 bases). The germline V and J ends were trimmed by 2 bases and 3 bases, with 12 bases remaining between them. The germline V gene has CDR1 SGHNT and CDR2 YENEEA. The CDR3 has 15 amino acids. The CDR3 spells CASSLRGGMTDTQYF. CDR3 coding DNA: TGTGCCAGCAGCTTAAGGGGGGGTATGACAGATACGCAGTATTTT.